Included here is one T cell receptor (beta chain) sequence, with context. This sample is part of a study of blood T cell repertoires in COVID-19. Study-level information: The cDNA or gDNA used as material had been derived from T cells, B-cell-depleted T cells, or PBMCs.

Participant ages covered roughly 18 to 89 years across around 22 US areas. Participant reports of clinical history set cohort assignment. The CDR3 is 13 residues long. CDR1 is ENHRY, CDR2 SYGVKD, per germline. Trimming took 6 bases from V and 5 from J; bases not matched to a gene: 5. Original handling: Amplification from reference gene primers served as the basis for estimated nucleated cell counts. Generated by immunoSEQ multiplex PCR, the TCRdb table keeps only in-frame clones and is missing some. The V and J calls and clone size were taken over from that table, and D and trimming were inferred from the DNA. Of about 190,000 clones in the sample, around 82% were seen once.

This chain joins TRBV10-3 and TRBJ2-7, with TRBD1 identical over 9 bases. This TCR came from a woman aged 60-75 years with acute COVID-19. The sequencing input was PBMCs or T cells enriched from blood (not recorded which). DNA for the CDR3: TGTGCCATCAGGGGACAGGGTTCCGACGAGCAGTACGTC. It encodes CAIRGQGSDEQYV.